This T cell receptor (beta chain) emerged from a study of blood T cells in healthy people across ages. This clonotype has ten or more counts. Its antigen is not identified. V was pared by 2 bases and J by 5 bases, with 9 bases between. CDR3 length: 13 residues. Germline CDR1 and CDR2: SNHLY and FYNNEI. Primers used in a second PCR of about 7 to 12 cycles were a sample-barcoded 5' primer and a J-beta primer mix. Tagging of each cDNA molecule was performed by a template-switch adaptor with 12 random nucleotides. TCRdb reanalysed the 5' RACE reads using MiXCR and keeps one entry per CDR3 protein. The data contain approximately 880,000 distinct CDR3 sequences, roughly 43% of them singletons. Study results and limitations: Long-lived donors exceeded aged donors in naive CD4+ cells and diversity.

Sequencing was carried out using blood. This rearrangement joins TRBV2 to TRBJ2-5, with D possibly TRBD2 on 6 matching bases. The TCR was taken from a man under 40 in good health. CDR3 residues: CASSERRGETQYF. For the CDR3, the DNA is TGTGCCAGCAGTGAACGCCGGGGGGAGACCCAGTACTTC.